The sequence of this T cell receptor beta chain was determined in a study of cytomegalovirus exposure and HLA in healthy donors. General study points: In vitro experiments confirmed that three CMV-associated chains were specific for CMV antigens.

PCR employed 60 Vbeta and 13 Jbeta primers. Data came from immunoSEQ multiplex PCR; TCRdb stores just in-frame clones and leaves some out. This repertoire includes roughly 80,000 clones. This CDR3 is 15 amino acids long. CDR1 and CDR2 (germline): SEHNR, FQNEAQ (reference sequence). Trimming took 1 base from V and 6 from J, leaving 13 bases between them. Concerning this clone: The antigen remains undetermined.

The sequencing input was PBMCs. This receptor was taken from a man aged 50-60 years in good health and CMV-seronegative. The V call is TRBV7-9, the J call TRBJ1-5; perhaps TRBD1 as D (5 bases). This CDR3 is CASSLGQGLGQPQHF. CDR3 coding DNA: TGTGCCAGCAGCTTAGGGCAGGGTCTTGGTCAGCCCCAGCATTTT.